This T cell receptor (beta chain) was found in a study of CD8+CD57+ T cells in acquired aplastic anemia. Overall study: The mean DNA yield obtained from sorted CD4+ and CD8+ cells came to around 3 ug.

TCR beta VDJ and CDR3 profiles were obtained from a genomic DNA template. TCRdb itself ran the reads through MiXCR, one entry per CDR3 protein. The sample lists tens of thousands of distinct CDR3 sequences, roughly 77% seen once, with 22% in the top ten. The CDR3 runs 15 residues. Germline CDR1 and CDR2: LNHNV and YYDKDF (reference sequence). Between the trimmed V and J ends, which lost 4 bases and 0 bases, there was a span of 11 bases. A note on this clonotype: Its specificity is unknown.

Points from the study as a whole: CD8+ Simpson's diversity showed no significant patient-control difference.

The sample consisted of sorted CD4+, CD8+, or CD8+CD57+ T cells (not recorded which) from PBMCs. This clonotype originated in a human donor in good health, serving as a control. The V and J genes are TRBV15 and TRBJ2-3, with D perhaps TRBD1 (5 bases). CDR3 protein: CATSIGTGSTDTQYF. DNA for the CDR3: TGTGCCACCAGCATCGGTACAGGAAGCACAGATACGCAGTATTTT.